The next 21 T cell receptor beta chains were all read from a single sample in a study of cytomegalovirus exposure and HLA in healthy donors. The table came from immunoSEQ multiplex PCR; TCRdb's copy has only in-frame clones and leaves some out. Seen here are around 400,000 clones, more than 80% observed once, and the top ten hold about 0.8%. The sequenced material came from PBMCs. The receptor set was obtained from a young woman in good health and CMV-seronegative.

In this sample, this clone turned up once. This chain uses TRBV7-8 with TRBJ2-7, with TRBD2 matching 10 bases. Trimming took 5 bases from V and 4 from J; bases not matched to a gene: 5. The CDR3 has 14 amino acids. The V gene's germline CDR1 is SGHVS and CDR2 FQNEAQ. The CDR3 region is CASSARTSGYEQYF. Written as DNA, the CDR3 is TGTGCCAGCAGCGCCCGGACTAGCGGTTACGAGCAGTACTTC.

The chain's CDR3 is CASSQHRDSRSYEQYF. The CDR3 coding sequence is TGTGCCAGCAGCCAGCACCGGGACTCTCGTTCCTACGAGCAGTACTTC. The V call is TRBV4-2, the J call TRBJ2-7; perhaps TRBD2 as D (6 bases). The CDR3 contains 16 residues. V lost 3 bases to trimming and J lost 1 base, with 16 bases between them. CDR1 and CDR2 from the germline V gene are LGHNA and YNFKEQ.

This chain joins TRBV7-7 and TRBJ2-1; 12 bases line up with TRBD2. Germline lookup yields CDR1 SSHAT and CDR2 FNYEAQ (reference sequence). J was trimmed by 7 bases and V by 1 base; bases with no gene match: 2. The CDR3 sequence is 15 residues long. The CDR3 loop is CASSLGTSGVNEQFF. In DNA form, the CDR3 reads TGTGCCAGCAGCTTAGGGACTAGCGGGGTAAATGAGCAGTTCTTC.

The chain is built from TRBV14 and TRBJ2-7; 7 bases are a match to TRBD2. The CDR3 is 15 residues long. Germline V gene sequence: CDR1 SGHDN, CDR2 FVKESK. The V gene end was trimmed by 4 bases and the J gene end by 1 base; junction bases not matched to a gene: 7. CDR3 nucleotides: TGTGCCAGCAGCCGGGGGAGCGGGGATTCCTACGAGCAGTACTTC. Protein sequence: CASSRGSGDSYEQYF.

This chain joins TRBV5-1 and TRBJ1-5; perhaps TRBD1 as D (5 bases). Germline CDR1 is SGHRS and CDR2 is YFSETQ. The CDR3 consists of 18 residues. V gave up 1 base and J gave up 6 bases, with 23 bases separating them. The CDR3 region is CASSLSAAGQVGGQPQHF. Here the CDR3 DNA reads TGCGCCAGCAGCTTGTCTGCGGCGGGGCAGGTTGGAGGTCAGCCCCAGCATTTT.

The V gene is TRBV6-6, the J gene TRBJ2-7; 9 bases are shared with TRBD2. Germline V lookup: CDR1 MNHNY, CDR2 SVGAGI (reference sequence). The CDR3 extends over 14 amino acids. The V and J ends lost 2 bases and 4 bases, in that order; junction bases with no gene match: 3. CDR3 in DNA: TGTGCCAGCAGTTACCTTAGCGGGAGTTACGAGCAGTACTTC. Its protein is CASSYLSGSYEQYF.

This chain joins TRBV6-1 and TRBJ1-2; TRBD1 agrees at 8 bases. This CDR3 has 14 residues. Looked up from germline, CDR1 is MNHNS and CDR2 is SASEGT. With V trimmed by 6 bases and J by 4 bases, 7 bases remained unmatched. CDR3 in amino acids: CASSPAGGVYGYTF. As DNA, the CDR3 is TGTGCCAGCAGCCCCGCAGGGGGCGTCTATGGCTACACCTTC.

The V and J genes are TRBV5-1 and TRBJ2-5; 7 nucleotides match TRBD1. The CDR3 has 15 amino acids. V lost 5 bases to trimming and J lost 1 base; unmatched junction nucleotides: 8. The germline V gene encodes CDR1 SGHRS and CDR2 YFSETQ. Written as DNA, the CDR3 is TGCGCCAGCAGACTGACAGGGAGCCTCCAAGAGACCCAGTACTTC. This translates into CASRLTGSLQETQYF.

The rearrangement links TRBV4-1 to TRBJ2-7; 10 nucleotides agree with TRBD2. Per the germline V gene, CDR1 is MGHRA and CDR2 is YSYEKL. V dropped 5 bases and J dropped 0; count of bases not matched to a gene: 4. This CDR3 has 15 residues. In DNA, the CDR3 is TGCGCCAGCAGCGAAGGACTAGCGGCCTCCTACGAGCAGTACTTC. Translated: CASSEGLAASYEQYF.

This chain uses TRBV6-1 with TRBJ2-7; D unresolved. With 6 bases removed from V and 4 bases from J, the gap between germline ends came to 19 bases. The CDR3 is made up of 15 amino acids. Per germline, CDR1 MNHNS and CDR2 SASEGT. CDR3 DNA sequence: TGTGCCAGCAGAGCAGCCTGGCGGCACACGTACGAGCAGTACTTC. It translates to CASRAAWRHTYEQYF.

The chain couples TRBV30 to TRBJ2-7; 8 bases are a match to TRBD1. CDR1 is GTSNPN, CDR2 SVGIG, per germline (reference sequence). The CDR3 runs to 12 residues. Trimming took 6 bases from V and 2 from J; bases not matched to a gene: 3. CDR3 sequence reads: CACLDRAYEQYF. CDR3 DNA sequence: TGTGCCTGCTTGGACAGGGCCTACGAGCAGTACTTC.

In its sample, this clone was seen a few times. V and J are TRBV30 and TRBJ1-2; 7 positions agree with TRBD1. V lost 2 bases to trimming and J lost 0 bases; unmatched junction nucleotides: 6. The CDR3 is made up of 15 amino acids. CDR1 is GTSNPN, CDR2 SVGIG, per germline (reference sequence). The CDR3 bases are TGTGCCTGGAGTACCCGGACAGGATCTAACTATGGCTACACCTTC. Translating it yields CAWSTRTGSNYGYTF. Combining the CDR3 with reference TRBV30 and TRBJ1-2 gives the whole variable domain SQTIHQWPATLVQPVGSPLSLECTVEGTSNPNLYWYRQAAGRGLQLLFYSVGIGQISSEVPQNLSASRPQDRQFILSSKKLLLSDSGFYLCAWSTRTGSNYGYTFGSGTRLTVV.

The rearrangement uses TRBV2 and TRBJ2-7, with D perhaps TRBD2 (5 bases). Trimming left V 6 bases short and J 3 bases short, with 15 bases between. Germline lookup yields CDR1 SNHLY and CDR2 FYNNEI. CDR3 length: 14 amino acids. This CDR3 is CASRQVGEGYEQYF. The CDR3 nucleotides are TGTGCCAGCAGACAAGTGGGTGAGGGCTACGAGCAGTACTTC.

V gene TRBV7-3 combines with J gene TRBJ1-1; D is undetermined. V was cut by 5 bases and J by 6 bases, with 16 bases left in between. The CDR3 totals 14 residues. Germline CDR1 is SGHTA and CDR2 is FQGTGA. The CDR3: CASSPKTGASEAFF. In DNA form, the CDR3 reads TGTGCCAGCAGCCCTAAAACGGGTGCCTCTGAAGCTTTCTTT.

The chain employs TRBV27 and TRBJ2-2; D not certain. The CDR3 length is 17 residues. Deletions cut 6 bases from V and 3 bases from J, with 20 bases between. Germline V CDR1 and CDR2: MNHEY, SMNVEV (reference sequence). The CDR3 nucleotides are TGTGCCAGCAGCTCCACCGGCCTAGGTCTAGACACCGGGGAGCTGTTTTTT. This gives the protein CASSSTGLGLDTGELFF.

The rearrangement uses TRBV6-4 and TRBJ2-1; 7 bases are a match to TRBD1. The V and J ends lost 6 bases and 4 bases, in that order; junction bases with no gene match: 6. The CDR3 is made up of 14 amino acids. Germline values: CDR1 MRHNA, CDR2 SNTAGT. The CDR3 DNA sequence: TGTGCCAGCAGCCCCGGACAGGAATACAATGAGCAGTTCTTC. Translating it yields CASSPGQEYNEQFF.

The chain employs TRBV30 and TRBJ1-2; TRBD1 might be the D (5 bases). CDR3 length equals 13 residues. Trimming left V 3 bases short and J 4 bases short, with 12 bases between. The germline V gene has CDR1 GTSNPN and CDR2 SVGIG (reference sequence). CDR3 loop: CAWRRGSGYGYTF. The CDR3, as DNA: TGTGCCTGGAGAAGGGGATCAGGCTATGGCTACACCTTC.

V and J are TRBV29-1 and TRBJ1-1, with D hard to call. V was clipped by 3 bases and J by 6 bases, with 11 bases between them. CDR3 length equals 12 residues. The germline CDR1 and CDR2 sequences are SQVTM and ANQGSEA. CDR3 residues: CSVEGRLAEAFF. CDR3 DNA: TGCAGCGTTGAGGGGAGGTTGGCTGAAGCTTTCTTT.

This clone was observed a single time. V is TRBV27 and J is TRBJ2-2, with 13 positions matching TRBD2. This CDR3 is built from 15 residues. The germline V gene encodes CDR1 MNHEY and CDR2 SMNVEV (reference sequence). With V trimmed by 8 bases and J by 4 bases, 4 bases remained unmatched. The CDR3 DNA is TGTGCCAGCCTTGGACTAGCGGGAGTCACCGGGGAGCTGTTTTTT. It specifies CASLGLAGVTGELFF.

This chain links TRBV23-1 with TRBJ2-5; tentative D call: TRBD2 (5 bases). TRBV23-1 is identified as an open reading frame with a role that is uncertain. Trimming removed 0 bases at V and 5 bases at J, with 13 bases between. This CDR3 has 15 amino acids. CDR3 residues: CASSQSSGGGETQYF. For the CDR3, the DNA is TGCGCCAGCAGTCAATCAAGTGGTGGCGGGGAGACCCAGTACTTC.

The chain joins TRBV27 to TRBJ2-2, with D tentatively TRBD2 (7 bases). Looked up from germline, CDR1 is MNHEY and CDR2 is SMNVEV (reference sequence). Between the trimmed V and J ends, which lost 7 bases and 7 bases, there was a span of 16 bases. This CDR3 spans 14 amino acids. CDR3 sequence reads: CASTQRGEGGELFF. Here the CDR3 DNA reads TGTGCCAGCACCCAAAGGGGGGAGGGCGGGGAGCTGTTTTTT.